A selection of T cell receptor beta chains follows, all from one sample in a study of early T cells in non-severe SARS-CoV-2 infection. TCRdb re-called the 5' RACE reads through MiXCR, storing one row per CDR3 protein. This table has some 40,000 distinct CDR3 sequences, about 5% appearing once. What was sequenced was whole blood. The receptors come from an adult who was a healthcare worker with PCR-confirmed SARS-CoV-2 infection or an uninfected control (not recorded which). CDR3s include the opening cysteine and the closing phenylalanine or tryptophan. A D gene is named only where the DNA matches it firmly. Clone size is not always given. Where it is, it says once, few, many or a class for expanded clones.

d_call,j_call,clone_size,v_call,cdr3_aa,cdr3_nt
TRBD1,TRBJ1-6,many,TRBV5-1,CASSPLGQGGSPLHF,TGCGCCAGCAGCCCTTTGGGACAGGGGGGTTCACCCCTCCACTTT
NA,TRBJ2-2,NA,TRBV5-1,CASSPPGGPNTGELFF,TGCGCCAGCAGCCCCCCGGGGGGCCCGAACACCGGGGAGCTGTTTTTT
NA,TRBJ2-7,many,TRBV10-3,CAIRGGGEQYF,TGTGCCATCAGAGGGGGAGGCGAGCAGTACTTC
NA,TRBJ1-4,many,TRBV5-1,CASRTVLSTNEKLFF,TGCGCCAGCAGGACGGTCTTGTCCACTAATGAAAAACTGTTTTTT
NA,TRBJ1-6,few,TRBV28,CASSSRMMDSPLHF,TGTGCCAGCAGTTCACGGATGATGGATTCACCCCTCCACTTT
TRBD1,TRBJ1-2,many,TRBV20-1,CSARASPDRVYGYTF,TGCAGTGCTAGAGCCTCACCGGACAGGGTCTATGGCTACACCTTC
TRBD2,TRBJ2-1,few,TRBV11-2,CASSPRVAGSNEQFF,TGTGCCAGCAGCCCTCGGGTAGCGGGATCCAATGAGCAGTTCTTC
NA,TRBJ1-5,many,TRBV12-5,CASALTLGGQPQHF,TGTGCTAGTGCCCTAACCCTAGGGGGTCAGCCCCAGCATTTT
NA,TRBJ2-3,many,TRBV21-1,CASRTTDTQYF,TGTGCCAGCAGAACGACAGATACGCAGTATTTT
NA,TRBJ2-7,medium-sized,TRBV20-1,CSAKGTLSSYEQYF,TGCAGTGCTAAAGGGACATTAAGCTCCTACGAGCAGTACTTC
TRBD1,TRBJ2-7,many,TRBV7-2,CASSPRQGKGYEQYF,TGTGCCAGCAGCCCAAGACAGGGGAAGGGCTACGAGCAGTACTTC
NA,TRBJ2-2,once,TRBV5-4,CASSPPGQGNTGELFF,TGTGCCAGCAGCCCCCCCGGGCAGGGGAACACCGGGGAGCTGTTTTTT
TRBD1,TRBJ1-2,many,TRBV7-2,CASSYRDRGYGYTF,TGTGCCAGCAGCTACCGGGACAGGGGCTATGGCTACACCTTC